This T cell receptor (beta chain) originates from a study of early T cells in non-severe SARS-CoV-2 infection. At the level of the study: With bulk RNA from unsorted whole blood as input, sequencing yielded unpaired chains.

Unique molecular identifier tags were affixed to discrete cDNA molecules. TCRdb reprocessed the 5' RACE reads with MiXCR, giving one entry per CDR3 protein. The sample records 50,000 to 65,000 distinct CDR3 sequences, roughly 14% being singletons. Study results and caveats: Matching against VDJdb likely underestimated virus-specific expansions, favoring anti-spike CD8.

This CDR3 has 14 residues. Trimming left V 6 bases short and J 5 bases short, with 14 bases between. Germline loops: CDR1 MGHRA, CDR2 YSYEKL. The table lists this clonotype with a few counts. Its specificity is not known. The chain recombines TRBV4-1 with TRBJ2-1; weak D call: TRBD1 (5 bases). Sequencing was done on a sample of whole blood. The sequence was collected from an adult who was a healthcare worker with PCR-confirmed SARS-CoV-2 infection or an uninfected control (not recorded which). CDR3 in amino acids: CASSHQEGDNEQFF. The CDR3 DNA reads TGCGCCAGCAGTCATCAGGAAGGGGACAATGAGCAGTTCTTC.